The 8 T cell receptor beta chains presented below share a single source sample, sequenced in a study of T cell responses to AZD1222 COVID-19 vaccine. Data came from immunoSEQ multiplex PCR; TCRdb stores just in-frame clones and leaves some out. The profile shows tens of thousands of clones, less than 85% of them singletons. The sequencing here drew on peripheral blood, taken 28 days after the second AZD1222 dose. The receptor set was obtained from an adult who received the AZD1222 COVID-19 vaccine.

This clone was detected a few times. The V gene is TRBV3-1 (or the pseudogene TRBV3-2), the J gene TRBJ1-1; 9 bases line up with TRBD1. Germline V gene data show CDR1 as LGHDT and CDR2 as YNNKEL (reference sequence). With 4 bases clipped from V and 1 base from J, the junction kept 13 bases outside the gene matches. CDR3 length: 18 residues. CDR3 sequence: CASSRMTGGIWGNTEAFF. CDR3 DNA: TGTGCCAGCAGCCGGATGACAGGGGGTATCTGGGGGAACACTGAAGCTTTCTTT.

V usage is TRBV20-1 and J usage is TRBJ2-7; no clear D. The V and J ends lost 6 bases and 5 bases respectively, with 8 bases between them. CDR1 is DFQATT, CDR2 SNEGSKA, per germline (reference sequence). The CDR3 has 10 residues. The CDR3 coding sequence is TGCAGTGCCCTGTCCCACGAGCAGTACTTC. It specifies CSALSHEQYF.

DNA of the CDR3: TGTGCCACCAGGGGACTAGCGGCACCTAGCTCCTACAATGAGCAGTTCTTC. Its protein product is CATRGLAAPSSYNEQFF. The chain employs TRBV15 and TRBJ2-1; 11 bases align to TRBD2. The CDR3 totals 17 residues. The trim removed 6 bases at V and 0 bases at J, leaving 7 bases unmatched. Germline CDR1 is LNHNV and CDR2 is YYDKDF (reference sequence).

The chain links TRBV30 to TRBJ2-7, with a weak D call TRBD2 (5 bases). The V end lost 1 base, the J end lost 8 bases, and 15 bases lay between the germline ends. The CDR3 totals 13 residues. Germline V gene data show CDR1 as GTSNPN and CDR2 as SVGIG (reference sequence). CDR3 sequence (DNA): TGTGCCTGGAGTGGGGTTGAGGGAAGGAAGCAGTACTTC. Translation gives CAWSGVEGRKQYF.

The CDR3 here is CASSSDRVSNTEAFF. DNA for the CDR3: TGTGCCAGCAGCTCAGACAGGGTGTCGAACACTGAAGCTTTCTTT. The chain recombines TRBV7-8 with TRBJ1-1; 7 positions agree with TRBD1. The CDR3 spans 15 residues. Germline trimming cut 4 bases from V and 1 base from J; bases unmatched to any gene: 6. Germline CDR1 reads SGHVS; CDR2 reads FQNEAQ.

This chain connects TRBV18 to TRBJ2-1, with D perhaps TRBD2 (6 bases). Looked up from germline, CDR1 is KGHSH and CDR2 is LQKENI. The ends were cut back, 3 bases at V and 7 bases at J, with 10 bases in the middle. CDR3 length: 13 residues. CDR3: CASSPARENEQFF. The CDR3 coding sequence is TGTGCCAGCTCACCCGCTCGGGAGAATGAGCAGTTCTTC.

The chain employs TRBV14 and TRBJ1-6, with D hard to call. The CDR3 is 14 residues long. V shed 0 bases and J shed 8 bases, with 8 bases lying between them. Germline V gives CDR1 SGHDN, CDR2 FVKESK. In DNA form, the CDR3 reads TGTGCCAGCAGCCAAGATTTGAGGGATTCACCCCTCCACTTT. Encoded protein: CASSQDLRDSPLHF.

J is TRBJ2-1 and V is TRBV19; D not resolved. This CDR3 has 14 amino acids. Germline values: CDR1 LNHDA, CDR2 SQIVND (reference sequence). V lost 10 bases and J 6 bases, leaving 19 bases between the germline ends. The CDR3 coding sequence is TGTGCCACGCTCCAGGCCGGGCAAAGCAATGAGCAGTTCTTC. Amino acids: CATLQAGQSNEQFF.